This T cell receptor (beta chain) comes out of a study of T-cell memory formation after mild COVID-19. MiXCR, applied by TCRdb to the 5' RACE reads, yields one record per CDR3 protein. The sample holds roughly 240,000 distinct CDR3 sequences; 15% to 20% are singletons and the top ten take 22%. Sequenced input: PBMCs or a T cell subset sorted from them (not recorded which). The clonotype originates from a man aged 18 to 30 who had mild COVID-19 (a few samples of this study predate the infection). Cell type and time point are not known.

CDR3 in amino acids: CASSPRSGTAIDTQYF. DNA of the CDR3: TGTGCCAGCAGCCCCCGCTCCGGGACAGCCATAGATACGCAGTATTTT. The chain employs TRBV3-1 and TRBJ2-3; 7 positions agree with TRBD1. Germline V gene sequence: CDR1 LGHDT, CDR2 YNNKEL (reference sequence). The length of the CDR3 is 16 residues. J lost 5 bases, V lost 4 bases, and 12 bases had no gene match.